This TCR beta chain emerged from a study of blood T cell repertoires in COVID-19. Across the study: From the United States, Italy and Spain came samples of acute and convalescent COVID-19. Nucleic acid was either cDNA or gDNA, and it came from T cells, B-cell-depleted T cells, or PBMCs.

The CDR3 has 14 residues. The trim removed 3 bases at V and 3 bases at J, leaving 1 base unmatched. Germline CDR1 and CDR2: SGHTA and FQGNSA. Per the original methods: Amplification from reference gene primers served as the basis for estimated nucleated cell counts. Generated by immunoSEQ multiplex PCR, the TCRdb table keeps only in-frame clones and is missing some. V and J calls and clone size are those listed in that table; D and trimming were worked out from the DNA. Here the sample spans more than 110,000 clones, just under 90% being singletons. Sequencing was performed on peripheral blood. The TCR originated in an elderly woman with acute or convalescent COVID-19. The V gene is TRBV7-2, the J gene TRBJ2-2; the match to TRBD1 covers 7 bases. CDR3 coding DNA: TGTGCCAGCAGCTTCGGGACAGACACCGGGGAGCTGTTTTTT. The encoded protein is CASSFGTDTGELFF. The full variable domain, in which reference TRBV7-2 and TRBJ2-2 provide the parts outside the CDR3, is GAGVSQSPSNKVTEKGKDVELRCDPISGHTALYWYRQSLGQGLEFLIYFQGNSAPDKSGLPSDRFSAERTGGSVSTLTIQRTQQEDSAVYLCASSFGTDTGELFFGEGSRLTVL.